A single sample gave rise to the 2 T cell receptor beta chains below, sequenced in a study of T-cell memory formation after mild COVID-19. TCRdb passed the 5' RACE reads through MiXCR, listing each CDR3 protein once. The data contain 350,000 or so distinct CDR3 sequences, around a fifth of them singletons. Input material: PBMCs or a T cell subset sorted from them (not recorded which). The receptors derive from a young man who had mild COVID-19 (a few samples of this study predate the infection). Cell type and time point are not known.

The table lists this clonotype with a count of one. This chain joins TRBV11-2 and TRBJ1-4, with D tentatively TRBD1 (6 bases). This CDR3 has 16 amino acids. V was cut by 1 base and J by 4 bases, with 13 bases left in between. Germline V gives CDR1 SGHAT, CDR2 FQNNGV. The CDR3 loop reads CASSLVVGQYNEKLFF. CDR3 coding DNA: TGTGCCAGCAGCTTAGTTGTCGGACAGTATAATGAAAAACTGTTTTTT.

The chain uses TRBV7-9 and TRBJ1-2; D might be TRBD1 (5 bases). The CDR3 sequence is 12 residues long. V shed 6 bases and J shed 8 bases, with 13 bases lying between them. Germline CDR1 SEHNR, CDR2 FQNEAQ (reference sequence). The CDR3 DNA is TGTGCCAGCAGGGTTGCAGGGAACGGCTACACCTTC. Protein: CASRVAGNGYTF.